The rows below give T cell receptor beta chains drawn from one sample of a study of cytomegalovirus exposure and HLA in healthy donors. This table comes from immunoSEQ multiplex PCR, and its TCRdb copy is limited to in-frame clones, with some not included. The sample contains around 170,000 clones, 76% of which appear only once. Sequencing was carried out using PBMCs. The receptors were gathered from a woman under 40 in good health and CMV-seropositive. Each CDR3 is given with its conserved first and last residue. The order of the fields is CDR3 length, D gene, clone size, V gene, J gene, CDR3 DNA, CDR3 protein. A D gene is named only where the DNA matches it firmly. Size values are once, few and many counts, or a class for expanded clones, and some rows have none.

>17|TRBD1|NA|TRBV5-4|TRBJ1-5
TGTGCCAGCAGCGTACTACAGGGGAACAATCGCAATCAGCCCCAGCATTTT
CASSVLQGNNRNQPQHF
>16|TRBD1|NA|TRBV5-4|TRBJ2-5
TGTGCCAGCAGCACAGGGACAGCCAATTCGGGAGAGACCCAGTACTTC
CASSTGTANSGETQYF
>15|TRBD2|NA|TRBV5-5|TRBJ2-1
TGTGCCAGCAGCCGTATAGCGGGGGGGCCGGGTGAGCAGTTCTTC
CASSRIAGGPGEQFF
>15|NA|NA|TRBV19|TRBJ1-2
TGTGCCACCTCGAGAAAAGGAGGCACTAACTATGGCTACACCTTC
CATSRKGGTNYGYTF
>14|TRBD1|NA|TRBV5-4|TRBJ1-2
TGTGCCAGCAGCTTAGCGACAGGGGACTATGGCTACACCTTC
CASSLATGDYGYTF
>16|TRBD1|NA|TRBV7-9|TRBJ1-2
TGTGCCAGCAGCTCAGCAGACAGGGTAGTGAACTATGGCTACACCTTC
CASSSADRVVNYGYTF
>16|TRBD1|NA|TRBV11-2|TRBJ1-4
TGTGCCAGCAGCCCCGGACAGGGGGGAATTAATGAAAAACTGTTTTTT
CASSPGQGGINEKLFF
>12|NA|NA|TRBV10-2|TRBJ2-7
TGCGCCAGCACGGACTTGCGCTACGAGCAGTACTTC
CASTDLRYEQYF
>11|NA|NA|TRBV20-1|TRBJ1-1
TGCAGTGCTTTTGGGGGGGAGGTGGCTTTCTTT
CSAFGGEVAFF
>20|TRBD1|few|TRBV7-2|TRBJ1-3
TGTGCCAGCAGCTTAGCGAAAACAGGGGCTGGACTTCGCTCTGGAAACACCATATATTTT
CASSLAKTGAGLRSGNTIYF
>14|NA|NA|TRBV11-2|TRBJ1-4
TGTGCCAGCAGCTCCAGGGGAAGGGGTGAAAAACTGTTTTTT
CASSSRGRGEKLFF
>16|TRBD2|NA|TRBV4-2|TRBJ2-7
TGTGCCAGCAGCCAAGATTGGCGGGGGGGAACCTACGAGCAGTACTTC
CASSQDWRGGTYEQYF
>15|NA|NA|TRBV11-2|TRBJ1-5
TGTGCCAGCAGCTTAGACAGGGGAGGCAATCAGCCCCAGCATTTT
CASSLDRGGNQPQHF
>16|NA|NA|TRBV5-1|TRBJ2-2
TGCGCCAGCAGCTTTATGGTGGTAGAGAACACCGGGGAGCTGTTTTTT
CASSFMVVENTGELFF
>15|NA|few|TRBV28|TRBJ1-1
TGTGCCAGCAGCCTACCCGGGACATTGAACACTGAAGCTTTCTTT
CASSLPGTLNTEAFF
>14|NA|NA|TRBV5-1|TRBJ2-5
TGCGCCAGCAGCTCGTCCGGGAGACAAGAGACCCAGTACTTC
CASSSSGRQETQYF
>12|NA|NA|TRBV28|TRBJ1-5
TGTGCCAGCAGTTGGGGGGACCAGCCCCAGCATTTT
CASSWGDQPQHF
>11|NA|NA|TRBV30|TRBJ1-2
TGTGCCTGGAGTGTCGATCGGGGCTACACCTTC
CAWSVDRGYTF
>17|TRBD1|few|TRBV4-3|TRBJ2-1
TGCGCCAGCAGCCCTAGACTACAGGGGACCCTAAACAATGAGCAGTTCTTC
CASSPRLQGTLNNEQFF
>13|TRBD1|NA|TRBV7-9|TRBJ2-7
TGTGCCAGCAGCCGACGACAGGGCTACGAGCAGTACTTC
CASSRRQGYEQYF
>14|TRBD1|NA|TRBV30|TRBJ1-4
TGTGCCTGGAAGCCCGGGACAGGGGATGAAAAACTGTTTTTT
CAWKPGTGDEKLFF
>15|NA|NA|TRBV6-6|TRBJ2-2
TGTGCCAGCAGACCTCCGACAGGGAACACCGGGGAGCTGTTTTTT
CASRPPTGNTGELFF
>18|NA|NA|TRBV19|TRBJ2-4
TGTGCCAGTAGTATCGGGCAGGGATATCTACTAGCCAAAAACATTCAGTACTTC
CASSIGQGYLLAKNIQYF
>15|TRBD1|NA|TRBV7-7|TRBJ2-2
TGTGCCAGCAGCTCGACAGGGGTTTTCACCGGGGAGCTGTTTTTT
CASSSTGVFTGELFF
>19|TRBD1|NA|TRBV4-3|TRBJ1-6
TGCGCCAGCAGCCAAAAAGACAGGGTTTTGGGTTCCTATAATTCACCCCTCCACTTT
CASSQKDRVLGSYNSPLHF
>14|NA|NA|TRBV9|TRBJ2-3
TGTGCCAGCAGCGAGGGGGGGTCCACAGATACGCAGTATTTT
CASSEGGSTDTQYF
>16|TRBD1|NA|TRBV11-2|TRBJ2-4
TGTGCCAGCAGCATGCTCCGGGACAGGCAGAAAAACATTCAGTACTTC
CASSMLRDRQKNIQYF
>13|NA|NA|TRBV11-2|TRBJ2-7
TGTGCCAGCAGTAGTTGGGGGGAATACGAGCAGTACTTC
CASSSWGEYEQYF
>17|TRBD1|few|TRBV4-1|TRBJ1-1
TGCGCCAGCAGCCAAAGCGGCCAGGGGGCGCGGGGCACTGAAGCTTTCTTT
CASSQSGQGARGTEAFF
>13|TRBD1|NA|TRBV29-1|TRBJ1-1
TGCAGCGTCTTCGGGACAGGGACATTGTGGGCTTTCTTT
CSVFGTGTLWAFF
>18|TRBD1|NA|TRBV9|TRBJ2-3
TGTGCCAGCAGCCAAGAGGGGACAGGGTTGAAAGGCACAGATACGCAGTATTTT
CASSQEGTGLKGTDTQYF